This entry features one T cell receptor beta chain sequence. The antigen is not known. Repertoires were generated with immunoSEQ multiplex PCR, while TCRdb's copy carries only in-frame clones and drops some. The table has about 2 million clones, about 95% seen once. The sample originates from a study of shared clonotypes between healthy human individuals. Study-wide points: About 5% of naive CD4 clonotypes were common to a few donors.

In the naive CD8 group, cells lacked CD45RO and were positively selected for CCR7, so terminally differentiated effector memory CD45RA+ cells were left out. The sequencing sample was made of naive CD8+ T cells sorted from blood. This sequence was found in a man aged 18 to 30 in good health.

CDR3 sequence reads: CASSFLDSSDIQYF. The CDR3, as DNA: TGTGCCAGCAGTTTCCTAGACAGTTCCGACATTCAGTACTTC. The chain joins TRBV28 to TRBJ2-4; D is possibly TRBD1 (5 bases). Germline V gene data show CDR1 as MDHEN and CDR2 as SYDVKM. V was trimmed by 3 bases and J by 8 bases, leaving 14 bases between them. The CDR3 loop spans 14 amino acids.